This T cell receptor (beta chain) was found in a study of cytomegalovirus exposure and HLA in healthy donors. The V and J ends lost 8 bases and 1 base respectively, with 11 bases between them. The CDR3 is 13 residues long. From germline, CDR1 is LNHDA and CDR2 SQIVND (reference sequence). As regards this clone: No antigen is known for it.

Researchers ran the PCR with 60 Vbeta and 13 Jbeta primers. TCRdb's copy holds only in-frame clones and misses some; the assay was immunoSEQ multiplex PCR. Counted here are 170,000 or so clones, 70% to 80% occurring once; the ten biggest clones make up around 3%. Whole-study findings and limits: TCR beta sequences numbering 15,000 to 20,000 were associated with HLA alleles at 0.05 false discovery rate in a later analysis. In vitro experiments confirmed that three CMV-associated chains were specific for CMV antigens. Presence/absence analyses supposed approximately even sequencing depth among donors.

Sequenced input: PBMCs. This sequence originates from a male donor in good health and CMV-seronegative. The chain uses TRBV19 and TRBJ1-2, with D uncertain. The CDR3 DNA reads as TGTGCCAGTGGAGCACAAGGTAACTATGGCTACACCTTC. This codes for CASGAQGNYGYTF. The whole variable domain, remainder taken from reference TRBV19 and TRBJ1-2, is DGGITQSPKYLFRKEGQNVTLSCEQNLNHDAMYWYRQDPGQGLRLIYYSQIVNDFQKGDIAEGYSVSREKKESFPLTVTSAQKNPTAFYLCASGAQGNYGYTFGSGTRLTVV.